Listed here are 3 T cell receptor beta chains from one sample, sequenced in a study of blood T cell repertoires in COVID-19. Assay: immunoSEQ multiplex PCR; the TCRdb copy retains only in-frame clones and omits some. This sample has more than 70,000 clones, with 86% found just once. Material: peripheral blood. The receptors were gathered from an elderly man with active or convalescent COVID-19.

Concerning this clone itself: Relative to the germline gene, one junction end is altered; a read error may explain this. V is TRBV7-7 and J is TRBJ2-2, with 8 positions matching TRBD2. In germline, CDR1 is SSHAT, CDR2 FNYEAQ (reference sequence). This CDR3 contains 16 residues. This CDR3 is CASSSSAGGHPGELFF. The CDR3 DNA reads TGTGCTAGCAGTTCGTCCGCGGGAGGTCACCCCGGGGAGCTGTTTTTT.

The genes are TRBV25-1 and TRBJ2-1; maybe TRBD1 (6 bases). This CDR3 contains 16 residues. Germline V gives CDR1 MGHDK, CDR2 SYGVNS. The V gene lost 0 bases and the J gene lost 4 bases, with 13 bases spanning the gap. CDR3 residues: CASSEYGDTPYNEQFF. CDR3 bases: TGTGCCAGCAGTGAATATGGGGACACCCCATACAATGAGCAGTTCTTC.

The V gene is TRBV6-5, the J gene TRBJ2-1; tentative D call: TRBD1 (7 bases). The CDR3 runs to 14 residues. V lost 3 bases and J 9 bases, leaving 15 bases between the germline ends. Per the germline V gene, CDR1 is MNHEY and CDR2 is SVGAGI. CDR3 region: CASSYGGGGGEQFF. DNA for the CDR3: TGTGCCAGCAGTTATGGTGGAGGGGGCGGTGAGCAGTTCTTC.